The present TCR beta chain was sequenced within a study of blood T cells in healthy people across ages. Overall study findings and caveats: Across samples, TCR beta diversity tracked strongly with naive T cell percentage. Naive CD4+ cells and diversity were both higher in long-lived donors than in aged donors.

Next came a second PCR, run for about 7 to 12 cycles, which used a sample-barcoded 5' primer along with a J-beta primer mix. TCRdb analysed the 5' RACE reads with MiXCR anew, one entry per CDR3 protein. The sample records more than 500,000 distinct CDR3 sequences, around a quarter being singletons. In its sample, this clonotype was seen many times. Its cognate antigen is unknown. With 5 bases clipped from V and 1 base from J, the junction kept 1 base outside the gene matches. CDR1 and CDR2 from the germline V gene are DFQATT and SNEGSKA (reference sequence). This CDR3 is built from 12 residues. These same records also appear under a second study, on T cells of mothers and their children.

This TCR came from a boy aged 2-9 years in good health. The chain has TRBV20-1 and TRBJ1-1; 7 bases line up with TRBD1. The sequenced sample consisted of blood. CDR3 in DNA: TGCAGTGCTCGACAGGGGAACACTGAAGCTTTCTTT. Translating it yields CSARQGNTEAFF.